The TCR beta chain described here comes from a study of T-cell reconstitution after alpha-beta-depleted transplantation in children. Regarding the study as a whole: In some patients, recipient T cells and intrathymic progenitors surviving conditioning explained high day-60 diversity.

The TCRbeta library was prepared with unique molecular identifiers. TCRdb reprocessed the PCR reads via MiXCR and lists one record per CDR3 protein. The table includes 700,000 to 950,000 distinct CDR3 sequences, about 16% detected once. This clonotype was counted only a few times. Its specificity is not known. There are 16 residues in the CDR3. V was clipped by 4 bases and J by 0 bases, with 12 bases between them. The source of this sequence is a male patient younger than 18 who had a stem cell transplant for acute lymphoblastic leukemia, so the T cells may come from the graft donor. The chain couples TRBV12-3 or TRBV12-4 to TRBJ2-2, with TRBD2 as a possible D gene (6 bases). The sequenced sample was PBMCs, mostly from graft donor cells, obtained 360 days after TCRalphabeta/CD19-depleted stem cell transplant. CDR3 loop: CASSSPGLSNTGELFF. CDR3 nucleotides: TGTGCCAGCAGTTCACCGGGACTCTCGAACACCGGGGAGCTGTTTTTT.